The clone carrying this TCR beta chain has a handful of counts. The entry originates in a study of T-cell memory formation after mild COVID-19. Study overall: Among the donors, TCR clusters were largely specific to each donor.

TCRdb independently ran MiXCR on the 5' RACE reads; one entry per CDR3 protein. The sample records roughly 370,000 distinct CDR3 sequences, about 16% being singletons. This sequence was found in a man in his late teens or twenties who had mild COVID-19 (a few samples of this study predate the infection). Cell type and time point are not known. Sequenced: PBMCs or a T cell subset sorted from them (not recorded which).

Here the CDR3 DNA reads TGCGCCAGCAGCCAAGCTCGGACCGGGGAGCTGTTTTTT. Amino acids: CASSQARTGELFF. This chain connects TRBV4-1 to TRBJ2-2; D is uncertain. Germline-derived CDR1 and CDR2 are MGHRA and YSYEKL. The V gene lost 1 base and the J gene lost 5 bases, with 5 bases spanning the gap. CDR3 length equals 13 residues.